These 25 T cell receptor beta chains came from one sample sequenced in a study of blood T cell repertoires in COVID-19. Produced via immunoSEQ multiplex PCR; TCRdb's table is partial and in-frame only. The table records hundreds of thousands of clones, 80% of them present only once. The sample was PBMCs or T cells enriched from blood (not recorded which). The receptors were sampled from a young man with acute COVID-19.

The rearrangement links TRBV2 to TRBJ2-3; 10 nucleotides line up with TRBD2. Germline V gene sequence: CDR1 SNHLY, CDR2 FYNNEI. V lost 1 base, J lost 2 bases, and 9 bases stayed unmatched. CDR3 length: 18 amino acids. The CDR3 is CASSEVGRAGGSTDTQYF. CDR3 nucleotides: TGTGCCAGCAGTGAAGTCGGCAGAGCGGGGGGGTCCACAGATACGCAGTATTTT.

The V call is TRBV9, the J call TRBJ2-7; 9 bases align to TRBD1. The CDR3 contains 15 residues. CDR1 is SGDLS, CDR2 YYNGEE, per germline. V lost 0 bases and J lost 2; bases outside the gene matches: 3. In DNA form, the CDR3 reads TGTGCCAGCAGCGTAGCCGGGACAGGGACCTACGAGCAGTACTTC. Its protein product is CASSVAGTGTYEQYF.

The chain employs TRBV28 and TRBJ1-2; TRBD1 agrees at 9 bases. CDR1 and CDR2 (germline): MDHEN, SYDVKM. The CDR3 sequence is 17 residues long. Trimming took 2 bases from V and 4 from J; bases not matched to a gene: 11. CDR3 bases: TGTGCCAGCAGTTTACCACTCCGGGACAGGGACCTCTATGGCTACACCTTC. Its protein is CASSLPLRDRDLYGYTF.

The V call is TRBV9, the J call TRBJ2-5; 15 nucleotides align to TRBD2. J was trimmed by 5 bases and V by 3 bases; bases with no gene match: 8. CDR1 is SGDLS and CDR2 is YYNGEE in the germline V gene. CDR3 size: 17 residues. CDR3 coding DNA: TGTGCCAGCAGCGCCCCCCTAGGACTAGCGGGGGGGGAGACCCAGTACTTC. It yields the protein CASSAPLGLAGGETQYF.

The V and J genes are TRBV3-1 (or the pseudogene TRBV3-2) and TRBJ1-2, with 7 bases fitting TRBD1. V lost 4 bases to trimming and J lost 8 bases; unmatched junction nucleotides: 10. CDR1 and CDR2 (germline): LGHDT, YNNKEL (reference sequence). The CDR3 runs 14 residues. CDR3 sequence (DNA): TGTGCCAGCAGCCCTGCTAACAGGGGCCAGGGCTACACCTTC. Translated: CASSPANRGQGYTF.

This clone was seen only once. The V call is TRBV2, the J call TRBJ1-4; possible D gene TRBD1, 5 bases. Trimming cost V 5 bases and J 8 bases, with 12 bases left between them. The CDR3 loop spans 13 amino acids. CDR1 is SNHLY, CDR2 FYNNEI, per germline. CDR3 bases: TGTGCCAGCAGTTCGGACATGAGGGAAAAACTGTTTTTT. It is translated as CASSSDMREKLFF. Supplemented by reference TRBV2 and TRBJ1-4, the full variable domain reads EPEVTQTPSHQVTQMGQEVILRCVPISNHLYFYWYRQILGQKVEFLVSFYNNEISEKSEIFDDQFSVERPDGSNFTLKIRSTKLEDSAMYFCASSSDMREKLFFGSGTQLSVL.

This sequence joins TRBV9 and TRBJ2-3; TRBD2 matches 8 bases. There are 18 residues in the CDR3. Trimming took 0 bases from V and 5 from J; bases not matched to a gene: 14. CDR1 SGDLS and CDR2 YYNGEE come from the germline V gene. CDR3 residues: CASSVEGLTGGRVDTQYF. The DNA for the CDR3 is TGTGCCAGCAGCGTAGAAGGGTTGACGGGGGGGCGAGTAGATACGCAGTATTTT.

The genes are TRBV27 and TRBJ1-2, with TRBD1 identical over 10 bases. The V gene end was trimmed by 4 bases and the J gene end by 5 bases; junction bases not matched to a gene: 7. CDR3 length equals 15 residues. From germline, CDR1 is MNHEY and CDR2 SMNVEV (reference sequence). The CDR3 region has the DNA TGTGCCAGCAGTTCACACCGGGACAGGGGTTATGGCTACACCTTC. This sequence encodes CASSSHRDRGYGYTF.

There are a few counts of this clone. The rearrangement joins TRBV10-1 to TRBJ2-3, with 13 positions matching TRBD2. The V gene end was trimmed by 4 bases and the J gene end by 0 bases; junction bases not matched to a gene: 4. CDR1 WNHNN and CDR2 SYGVQD come from the germline V gene (reference sequence). The CDR3 is made up of 17 amino acids. The CDR3 DNA sequence: TGCGCCAGCAGTGGACTAGCGGGGGGACTCAGCACAGATACGCAGTATTTT. This gives the protein CASSGLAGGLSTDTQYF.

The table lists this clone with many counts. The J gene is TRBJ1-5, the V gene TRBV6-5; 7 bases map to TRBD1. The CDR3 sequence is 11 residues long. Germline loops: CDR1 MNHEY, CDR2 SVGAGI. V lost 7 bases, J lost 11 bases, and 5 bases stayed unmatched. CDR3 amino acids: CASTRGGAQHF. CDR3 nucleotides: TGTGCCAGCACCCGAGGGGGCGCCCAGCATTTT.

The chain has TRBV5-4 and TRBJ2-2; D is perhaps TRBD2 (6 bases). Trimming took 0 bases from V and 2 from J, leaving 23 bases between them. Germline CDR1 is SGHNT and CDR2 is YYREEE (reference sequence). This CDR3 contains 20 residues. CDR3 nucleotides: TGTGCCAGCAGCTTGGATGGACTACGATTGCGGGGAGGTAACACCGGGGAGCTGTTTTTT. The encoded protein is CASSLDGLRLRGGNTGELFF.

This clone was seen a handful of times. The chain employs TRBV5-1 and TRBJ2-3; 16 bases line up with TRBD2. The V gene's germline CDR1 is SGHRS and CDR2 YFSETQ. The CDR3 loop spans 20 amino acids. J gave up 6 bases and V 0 bases, and 13 bases lay outside the gene matches. CDR3 residues: CASSLDTGTSGGALTDTQYF. CDR3 nucleotide sequence: TGCGCCAGCAGCTTGGATACCGGGACTAGCGGGGGGGCTTTAACGGATACGCAGTATTTT.

The J gene is TRBJ2-7, the V gene TRBV10-3; unclear D gene. This CDR3 is 15 amino acids long. Trimming removed 2 bases from V and 0 bases from J, with 11 bases in between. CDR1 and CDR2 (germline): ENHRY, SYGVKD. The CDR3 nucleotides are TGTGCCATCAGTGAGAGTGGCGGTAGCTCCTACGAGCAGTACTTC. Translation: CAISESGGSSYEQYF.

This chain connects TRBV28 to TRBJ2-7; D possibly corresponds to TRBD1 (6 bases). The V gene lost 8 bases and the J gene lost 5 bases, with 19 bases spanning the gap. This CDR3 is built from 14 residues. Germline lookup yields CDR1 MDHEN and CDR2 SYDVKM. CDR3 amino acids: CASGKSGTLDEQYF. DNA of the CDR3: TGTGCCAGCGGAAAATCCGGGACATTGGACGAGCAGTACTTC.

The chain couples TRBV27 to TRBJ1-2; D unclear. The V end lost 6 bases, the J end lost 1 base, and 24 bases lay between the germline ends. The germline V gene encodes CDR1 MNHEY and CDR2 SMNVEV (reference sequence). The CDR3 loop spans 18 amino acids. Here the CDR3 reads CASRRTGSGDYSNYGYTF. The CDR3 bases are TGTGCCAGCAGACGAACCGGTTCAGGTGATTACAGTAACTATGGCTACACCTTC.

The chain couples TRBV9 to TRBJ1-5; D is uncertain. Germline CDR1 reads SGDLS; CDR2 reads YYNGEE. V shed 4 bases and J shed 5 bases, with 13 bases lying between them. The CDR3 loop spans 14 amino acids. CDR3 sequence reads: CASSPTADYQPQHF. For the CDR3, the DNA is TGTGCCAGCAGCCCCACGGCAGACTATCAGCCCCAGCATTTT.

V usage is TRBV12-3 or TRBV12-4 and J usage is TRBJ1-1; D remains ambiguous. The CDR3 sequence is 11 residues long. V was clipped by 9 bases and J by 7 bases, with 12 bases between them. The CDR3 loop is CASRDGLEAFF. In DNA form, the CDR3 reads TGTGCCAGTCGCGACGGACTTGAAGCTTTCTTT.

V and J are TRBV9 and TRBJ2-2, with TRBD1 matching over 9 bases. The J segment lost 5 bases and the V segment lost 4 bases, leaving 9 bases of the junction unmatched. The CDR3 covers 16 residues. CDR1 is SGDLS and CDR2 is YYNGEE in the germline V gene. In DNA form, the CDR3 reads TGTGCCAGCAGCCTGGGACAGGGTGATGGGACCGGGGAGCTGTTTTTT. Its translation is CASSLGQGDGTGELFF.

In DNA form, the CDR3 reads TGTGCCACCAGCAGAGACGAGGGACAGAACACTGAAGCTTTCTTT. Translation: CATSRDEGQNTEAFF. The chain has TRBV15 and TRBJ1-1, with D tentatively TRBD1 (6 bases). V was shortened by 0 bases and J by 1 base, with 9 bases between the two germline ends. The CDR3 spans 15 residues. CDR1 is LNHNV and CDR2 is YYDKDF in the germline V gene (reference sequence).

The rearrangement uses TRBV5-5 and TRBJ1-4; 7 nucleotides align to TRBD1. Germline assignment: CDR1 SGHKS and CDR2 YYEKEE (reference sequence). The CDR3 extends over 14 amino acids. The V and J ends lost 2 bases and 7 bases, in that order; junction bases with no gene match: 5. CDR3 coding DNA: TGTGCCAGCAGCTTCGGGACAGACCCTGAAAAACTGTTTTTT. Its protein is CASSFGTDPEKLFF.

The chain recombines TRBV11-2 with TRBJ2-5, with D possibly matching TRBD1 (5 bases). The CDR3 runs to 14 residues. Trimming removed 1 base at V and 4 bases at J, with 10 bases between. Germline V gene sequence: CDR1 SGHAT, CDR2 FQNNGV. The DNA of the CDR3 is TGTGCCAGCAGCTTAGGGGCAGGGCGAGAGACCCAGTACTTC. Its protein product is CASSLGAGRETQYF.

The V call is TRBV6-5, the J call TRBJ1-2, with D perhaps TRBD1 (6 bases). Germline CDR1 MNHEY, CDR2 SVGAGI. The CDR3 runs 12 residues. V gave up 8 bases and J gave up 4 bases, with 11 bases separating them. This CDR3 reads CASRVGGYGYTF. CDR3 sequence (DNA): TGTGCCAGCCGGGTAGGGGGCTATGGCTACACCTTC.

The chain joins TRBV5-1 to TRBJ2-1; maybe TRBD2 (8 bases). The CDR3 is made up of 18 amino acids. CDR1 and CDR2 from the germline V gene are SGHRS and YFSETQ. The V gene lost 2 bases and the J gene lost 8 bases, with 26 bases spanning the gap. The CDR3: CASSLRGTGVSGVDEQFF. CDR3 bases: TGCGCCAGCAGCTTAAGGGGAACAGGGGTTAGCGGGGTGGATGAGCAGTTCTTC.

The chain employs TRBV4-1 and TRBJ2-5; D is perhaps TRBD2 (6 bases). Trimming pared 2 bases from V and 0 bases from J, leaving 19 bases between. The CDR3 consists of 18 residues. Germline lookup yields CDR1 MGHRA and CDR2 YSYEKL. The CDR3 region is CASSQRYPRGTNQETQYF. In nucleotides, the CDR3 is TGCGCCAGCAGCCAAAGGTACCCCCGGGGGACCAACCAAGAGACCCAGTACTTC.

The chain employs TRBV18 and TRBJ1-3; 8 positions agree with TRBD1. Per the germline V gene, CDR1 is KGHSH and CDR2 is LQKENI. With 6 bases clipped from V and 0 bases from J, the junction kept 7 bases outside the gene matches. This CDR3 has 16 residues. CDR3 sequence reads: CASSTGAPLSGNTIYF. CDR3 coding DNA: TGTGCCAGCTCGACAGGGGCCCCACTCTCTGGAAACACCATATATTTT.